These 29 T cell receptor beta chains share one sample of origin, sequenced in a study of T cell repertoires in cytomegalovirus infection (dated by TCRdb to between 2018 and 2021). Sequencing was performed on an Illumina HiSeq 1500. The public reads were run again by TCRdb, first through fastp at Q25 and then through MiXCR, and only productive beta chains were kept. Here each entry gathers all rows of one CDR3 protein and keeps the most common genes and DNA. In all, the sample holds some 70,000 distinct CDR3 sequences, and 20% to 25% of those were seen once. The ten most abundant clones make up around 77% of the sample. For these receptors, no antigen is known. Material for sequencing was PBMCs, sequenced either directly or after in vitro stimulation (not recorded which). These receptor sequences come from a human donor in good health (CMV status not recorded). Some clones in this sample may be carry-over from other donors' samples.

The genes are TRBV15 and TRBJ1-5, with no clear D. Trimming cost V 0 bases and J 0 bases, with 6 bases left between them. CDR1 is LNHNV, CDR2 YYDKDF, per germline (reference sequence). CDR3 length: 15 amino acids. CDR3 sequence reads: CATSRDDYSNQPQHF. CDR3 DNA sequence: TGTGCCACCAGCAGAGATGACTATAGCAATCAGCCCCAGCATTTT.

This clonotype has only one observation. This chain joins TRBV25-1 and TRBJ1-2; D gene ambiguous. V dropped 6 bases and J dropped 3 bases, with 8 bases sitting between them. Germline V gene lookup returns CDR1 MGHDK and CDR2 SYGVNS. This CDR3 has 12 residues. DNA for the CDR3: TGTGCCAGCAGCTCCGGGTACTATGGCTACACCTTC. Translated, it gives CASSSGYYGYTF.

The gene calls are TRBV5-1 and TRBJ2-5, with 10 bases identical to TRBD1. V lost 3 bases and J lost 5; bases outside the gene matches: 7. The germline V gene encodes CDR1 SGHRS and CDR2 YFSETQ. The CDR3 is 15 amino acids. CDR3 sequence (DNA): TGCGCCAGCAGCTACGGGACAGGGGATTCGGAGACCCAGTACTTC. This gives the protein CASSYGTGDSETQYF.

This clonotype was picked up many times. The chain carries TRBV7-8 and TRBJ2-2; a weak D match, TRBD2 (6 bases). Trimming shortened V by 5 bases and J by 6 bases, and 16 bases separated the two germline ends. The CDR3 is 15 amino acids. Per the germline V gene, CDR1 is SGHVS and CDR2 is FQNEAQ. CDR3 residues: CASSPTGEWPGELFF. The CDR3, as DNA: TGTGCCAGCAGCCCAACGGGAGAATGGCCCGGGGAGCTGTTTTTT.

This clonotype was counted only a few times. The CDR3 coding sequence is TGTGCCAGCAGGCGAATCAGGACTAGCGGGAGTTACGAGCAGTACTTC. This encodes CASRRIRTSGSYEQYF. V and J are TRBV28 and TRBJ2-7; the match to TRBD2 covers 13 bases. Per the germline V gene, CDR1 is MDHEN and CDR2 is SYDVKM. V shed 6 bases, J shed 4 bases, and the junction held 9 bases outside the gene matches. The CDR3 is made up of 16 amino acids.

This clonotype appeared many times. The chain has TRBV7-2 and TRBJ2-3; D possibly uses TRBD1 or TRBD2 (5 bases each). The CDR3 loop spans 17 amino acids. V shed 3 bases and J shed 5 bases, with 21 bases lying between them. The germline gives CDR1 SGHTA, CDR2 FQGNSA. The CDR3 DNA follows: TGTGCCAGCAGCTTGAGCGGACCAGGACGGGGCCAAGATACGCAGTATTTT. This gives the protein CASSLSGPGRGQDTQYF. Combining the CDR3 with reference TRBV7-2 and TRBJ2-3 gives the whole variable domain GAGVSQSPSNKVTEKGKDVELRCDPISGHTALYWYRQSLGQGLEFLIYFQGNSAPDKSGLPSDRFSAERTGGSVSTLTIQRTQQEDSAVYLCASSLSGPGRGQDTQYFGPGTRLTVL.

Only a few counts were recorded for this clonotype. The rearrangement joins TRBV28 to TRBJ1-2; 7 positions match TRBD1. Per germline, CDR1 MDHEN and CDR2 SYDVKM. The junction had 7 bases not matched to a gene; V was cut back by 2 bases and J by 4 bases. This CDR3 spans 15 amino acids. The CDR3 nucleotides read TGTGCCAGCAGTTTAGGGACAGATAGTTCCTATGGCTACACCTTC. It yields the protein CASSLGTDSSYGYTF.

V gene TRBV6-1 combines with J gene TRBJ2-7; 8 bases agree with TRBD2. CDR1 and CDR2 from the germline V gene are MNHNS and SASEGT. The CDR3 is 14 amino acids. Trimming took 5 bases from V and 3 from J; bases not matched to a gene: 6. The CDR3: CASSYSSGYYEQYF. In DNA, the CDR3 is TGTGCCAGCAGTTATTCTAGCGGGTACTACGAGCAGTACTTC.

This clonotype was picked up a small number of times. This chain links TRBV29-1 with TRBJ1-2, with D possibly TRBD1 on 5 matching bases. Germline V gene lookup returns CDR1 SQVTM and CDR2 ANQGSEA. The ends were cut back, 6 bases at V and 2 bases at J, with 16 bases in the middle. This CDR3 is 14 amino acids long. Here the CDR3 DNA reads TGCAGCGTAGGACCGGGGGATGTAAACTATGGCTACACCTTC. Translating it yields CSVGPGDVNYGYTF. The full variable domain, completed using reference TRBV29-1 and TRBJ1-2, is SAVISQKPSRDICQRGTSLTIQCQVDSQVTMMFWYRQQPGQSLTLIATANQGSEATYESGFVIDKFPISRPNLTFSTLTVSNMSPEDSSIYLCSVGPGDVNYGYTFGSGTRLTVV.

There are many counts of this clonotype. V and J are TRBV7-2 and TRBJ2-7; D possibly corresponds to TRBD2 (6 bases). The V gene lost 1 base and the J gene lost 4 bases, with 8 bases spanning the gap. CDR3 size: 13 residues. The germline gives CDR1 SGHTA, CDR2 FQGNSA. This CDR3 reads CASSLGREYEQYF. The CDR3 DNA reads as TGTGCCAGCAGCTTAGGCCGGGAGTACGAGCAGTACTTC.

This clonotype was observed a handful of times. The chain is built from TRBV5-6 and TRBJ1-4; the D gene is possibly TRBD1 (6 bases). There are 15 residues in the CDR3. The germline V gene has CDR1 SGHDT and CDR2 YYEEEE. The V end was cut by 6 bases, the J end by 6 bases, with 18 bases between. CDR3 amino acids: CASILMRGADEKLFF. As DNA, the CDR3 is TGTGCCAGCATCCTAATGAGGGGGGCCGATGAAAAACTGTTTTTT. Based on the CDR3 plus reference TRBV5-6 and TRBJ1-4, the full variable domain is DAGVTQSPTHLIKTRGQQVTLRCSPKSGHDTVSWYQQALGQGPQFIFQYYEEEERQRGNFPDRFSGHQFPNYSSELNVNALLLGDSALYLCASILMRGADEKLFFGSGTQLSVL.

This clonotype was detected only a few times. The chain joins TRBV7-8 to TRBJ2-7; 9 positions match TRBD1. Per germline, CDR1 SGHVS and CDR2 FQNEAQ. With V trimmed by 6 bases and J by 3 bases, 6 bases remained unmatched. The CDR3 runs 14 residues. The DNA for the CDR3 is TGTGCCAGCAGGACCGGGACAGGGTTCTACGAGCAGTACTTC. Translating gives CASRTGTGFYEQYF.

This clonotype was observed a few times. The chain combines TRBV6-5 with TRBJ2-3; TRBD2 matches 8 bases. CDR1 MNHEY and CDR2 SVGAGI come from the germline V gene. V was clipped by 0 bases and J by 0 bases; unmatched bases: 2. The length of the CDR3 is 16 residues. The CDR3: CASSYSGLGSTDTQYF. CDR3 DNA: TGTGCCAGCAGTTACTCGGGACTAGGAAGCACAGATACGCAGTATTTT.

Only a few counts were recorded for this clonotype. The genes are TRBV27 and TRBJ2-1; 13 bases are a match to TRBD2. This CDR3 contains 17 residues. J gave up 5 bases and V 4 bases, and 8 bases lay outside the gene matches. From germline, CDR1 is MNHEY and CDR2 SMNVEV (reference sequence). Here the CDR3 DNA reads TGTGCCAGCAGTTCCACGGGACTAGCGGGACCCAACAATGAGCAGTTCTTC. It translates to CASSSTGLAGPNNEQFF.

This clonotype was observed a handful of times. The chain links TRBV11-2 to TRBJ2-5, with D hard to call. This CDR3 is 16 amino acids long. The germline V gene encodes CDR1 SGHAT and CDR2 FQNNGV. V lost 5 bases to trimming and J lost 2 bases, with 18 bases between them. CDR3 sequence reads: CASSPRTILIQETQYF. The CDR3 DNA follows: TGTGCCAGCAGCCCACGGACCATACTAATTCAAGAGACCCAGTACTTC.

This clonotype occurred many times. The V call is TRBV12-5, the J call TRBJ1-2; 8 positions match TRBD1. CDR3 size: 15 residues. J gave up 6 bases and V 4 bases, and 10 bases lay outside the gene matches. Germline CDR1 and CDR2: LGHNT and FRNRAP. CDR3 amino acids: CASGSRDRFWNGYTF. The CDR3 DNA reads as TGTGCTAGTGGTTCCCGGGACAGGTTTTGGAATGGCTACACCTTC.

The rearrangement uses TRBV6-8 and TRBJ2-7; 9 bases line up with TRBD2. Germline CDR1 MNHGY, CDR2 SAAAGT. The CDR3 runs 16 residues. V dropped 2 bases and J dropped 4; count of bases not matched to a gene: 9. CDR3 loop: CASSYGVAGAKYEQYF. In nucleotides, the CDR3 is TGTGCCAGCAGTTACGGGGTAGCGGGAGCCAAATACGAGCAGTACTTC.

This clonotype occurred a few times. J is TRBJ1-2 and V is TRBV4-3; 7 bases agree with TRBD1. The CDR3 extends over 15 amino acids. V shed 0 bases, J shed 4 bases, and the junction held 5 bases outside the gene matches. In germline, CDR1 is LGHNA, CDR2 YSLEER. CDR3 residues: CASSQEPRGIYGYTF. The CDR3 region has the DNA TGCGCCAGCAGCCAAGAGCCCAGGGGGATCTATGGCTACACCTTC.

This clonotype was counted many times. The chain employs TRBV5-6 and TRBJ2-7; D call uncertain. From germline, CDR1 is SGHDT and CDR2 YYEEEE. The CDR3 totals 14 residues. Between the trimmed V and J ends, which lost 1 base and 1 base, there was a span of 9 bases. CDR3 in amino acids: CASSLLGWSYEQYV. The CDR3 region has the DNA TGTGCCAGCAGCTTGCTCGGGTGGTCCTACGAGCAGTACGTC.

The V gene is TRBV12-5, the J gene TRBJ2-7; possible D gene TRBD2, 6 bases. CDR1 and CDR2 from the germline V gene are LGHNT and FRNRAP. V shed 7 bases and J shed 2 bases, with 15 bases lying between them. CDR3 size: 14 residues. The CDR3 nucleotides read TGTGCTAGTGCCTGGGACTCCTTTACCTACGAGCAGTACTTC. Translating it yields CASAWDSFTYEQYF. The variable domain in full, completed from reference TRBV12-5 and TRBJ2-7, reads DARVTQTPRHKVTEMGQEVTMRCQPILGHNTVFWYRQTMMQGLELLAYFRNRAPLDDSGMPKDRFSAEMPDATLATLKIQPSEPRDSAVYFCASAWDSFTYEQYFGPGTRLTVT.

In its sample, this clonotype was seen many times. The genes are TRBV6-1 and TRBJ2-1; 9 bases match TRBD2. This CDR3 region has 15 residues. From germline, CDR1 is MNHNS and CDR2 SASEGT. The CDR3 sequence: CAVRGGRAGEYEQFF. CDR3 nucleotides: TGTGCAGTGCGGGGCGGGAGGGCCGGTGAATATGAGCAGTTCTTC.

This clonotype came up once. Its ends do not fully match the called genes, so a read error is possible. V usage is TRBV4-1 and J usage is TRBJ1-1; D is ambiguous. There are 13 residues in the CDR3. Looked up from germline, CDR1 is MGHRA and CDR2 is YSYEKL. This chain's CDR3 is CANSQVSYTEAFF. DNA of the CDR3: TGCGCCAACAGCCAAGTGAGTTACACTGAAGCTTTCTTT.

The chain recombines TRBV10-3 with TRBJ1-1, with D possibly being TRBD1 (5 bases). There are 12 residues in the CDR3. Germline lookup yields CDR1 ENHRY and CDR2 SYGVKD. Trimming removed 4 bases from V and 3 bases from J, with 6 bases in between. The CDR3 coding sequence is TGTGCCATCAGTGGGGGGTACACTGAAGCTTTCTTT. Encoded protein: CAISGGYTEAFF.

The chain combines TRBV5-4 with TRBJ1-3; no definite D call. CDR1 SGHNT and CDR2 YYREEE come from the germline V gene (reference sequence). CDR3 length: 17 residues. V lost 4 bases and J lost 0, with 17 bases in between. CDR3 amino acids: CASSAPESRGSGNTIYF. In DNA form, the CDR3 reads TGTGCCAGCAGCGCCCCAGAATCTCGTGGCTCTGGAAACACCATATATTTT.

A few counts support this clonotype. In DNA form, the CDR3 reads TGTGCCAGCAGCTTAGCCCAGTCTGGGGCCAACGTCCTGACTTTC. This gives the protein CASSLAQSGANVLTF. This chain links TRBV7-8 with TRBJ2-6; D gene unclear. V dropped 0 bases and J dropped 1 base, with 4 bases sitting between them. The germline V gene encodes CDR1 SGHVS and CDR2 FQNEAQ. This CDR3 is 15 amino acids long.

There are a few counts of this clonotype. The CDR3 spells CASRSRDNEQFF. The CDR3 DNA reads as TGTGCCAGCAGATCCCGGGACAATGAGCAGTTCTTC. The chain employs TRBV7-8 and TRBJ2-1; D remains unclear. CDR3 length equals 12 residues. V lost 6 bases and J 5 bases, leaving 8 bases between the germline ends. Germline assignment: CDR1 SGHVS and CDR2 FQNEAQ.

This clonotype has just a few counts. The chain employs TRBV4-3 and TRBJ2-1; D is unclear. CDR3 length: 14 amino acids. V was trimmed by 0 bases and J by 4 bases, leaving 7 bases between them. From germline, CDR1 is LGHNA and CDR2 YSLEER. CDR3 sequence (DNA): TGCGCCAGCAGCCAAGAAAGGTTGTACAATGAGCAGTTCTTC. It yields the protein CASSQERLYNEQFF.

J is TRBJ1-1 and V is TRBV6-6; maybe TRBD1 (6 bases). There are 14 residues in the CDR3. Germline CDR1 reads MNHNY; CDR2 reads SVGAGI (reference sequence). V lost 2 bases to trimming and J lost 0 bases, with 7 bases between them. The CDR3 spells CASSYRTVNTEAFF. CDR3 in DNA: TGTGCCAGCAGTTACCGGACAGTGAACACTGAAGCTTTCTTT.

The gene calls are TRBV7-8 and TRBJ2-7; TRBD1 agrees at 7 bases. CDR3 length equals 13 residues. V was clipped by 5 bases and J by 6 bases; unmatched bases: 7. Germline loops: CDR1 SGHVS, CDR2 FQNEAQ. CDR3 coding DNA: TGTGCCAGCAGCCCGGGACAGCGCCGCGAGCAGTACGTC. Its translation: CASSPGQRREQYV.